This entry describes one TCR beta chain. Libraries were prepared by immunoSEQ multiplex PCR; TCRdb keeps only in-frame clonotypes and omits some of them. The sample includes about 220,000 clones, around 80% of them seen just once. The CDR3 is 13 residues long. Between the trimmed V and J ends, which lost 1 base and 4 bases, there was a span of 8 bases. The V gene's germline CDR1 is MDHEN and CDR2 SYDVKM. This sample was included in a study of blood T cell repertoires in COVID-19. Sample: peripheral blood. This chain joins TRBV28 and TRBJ2-7, with D uncertain. The sequence came from a woman in her fifties or sixties who had recovered from COVID-19. The CDR3 region is CASSLLEVYEQYF. The DNA of the CDR3 is TGTGCCAGCAGTTTATTAGAGGTATACGAGCAGTACTTC.